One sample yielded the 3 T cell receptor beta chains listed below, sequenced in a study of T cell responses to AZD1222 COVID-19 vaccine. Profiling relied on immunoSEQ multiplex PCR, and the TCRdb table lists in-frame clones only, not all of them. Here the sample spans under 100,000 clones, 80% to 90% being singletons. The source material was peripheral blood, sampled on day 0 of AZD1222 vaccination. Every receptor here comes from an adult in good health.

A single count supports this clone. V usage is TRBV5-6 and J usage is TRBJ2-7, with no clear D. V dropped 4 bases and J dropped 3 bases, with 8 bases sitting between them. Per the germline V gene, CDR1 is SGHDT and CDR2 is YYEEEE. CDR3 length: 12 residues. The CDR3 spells CASSLTLYEQYF. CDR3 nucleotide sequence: TGTGCCAGCAGCCTTACTCTCTACGAGCAGTACTTC.

Written as DNA, the CDR3 is TGTGCCAGTAGTCTGCGTGCAGGGACAGCTGGAAATGAGCAGTTCTTC. This codes for CASSLRAGTAGNEQFF. J is TRBJ2-1 and V is TRBV19; 7 positions match TRBD1. The CDR3 sequence is 16 residues long. Per germline, CDR1 LNHDA and CDR2 SQIVND (reference sequence). Trimming took 5 bases from V and 7 from J; bases not matched to a gene: 14. Using reference TRBV19 and TRBJ2-1 for the parts outside the CDR3, the full variable domain is DGGITQSPKYLFRKEGQNVTLSCEQNLNHDAMYWYRQDPGQGLRLIYYSQIVNDFQKGDIAEGYSVSREKKESFPLTVTSAQKNPTAFYLCASSLRAGTAGNEQFFGPGTRLTVL.

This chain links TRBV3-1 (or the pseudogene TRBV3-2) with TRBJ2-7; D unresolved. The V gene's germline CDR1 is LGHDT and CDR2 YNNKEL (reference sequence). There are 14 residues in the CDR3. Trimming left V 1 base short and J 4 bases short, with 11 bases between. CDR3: CASSQVLVTYEQYF. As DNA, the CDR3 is TGTGCCAGCAGCCAAGTGTTAGTAACTTACGAGCAGTACTTC.